One and the same sample provided the 5 T cell receptor beta chains below, sequenced in a study of cytomegalovirus exposure and HLA in healthy donors. Both 60 Vbeta primers and 13 Jbeta primers went into the PCR. Only in-frame clones appear in the TCRdb table, and some are missing; sequencing was by immunoSEQ multiplex PCR. Of roughly 71,000 clones in the sample, 62% are singletons; the top ten hold roughly 3.1%. Sequencing used PBMCs. The receptors were sampled from a man aged 25-40 years in good health and CMV-seronegative.

The chain is built from TRBV29-1 and TRBJ2-1, with 10 bases matching TRBD2. The germline V gene encodes CDR1 SQVTM and CDR2 ANQGSEA. The CDR3 has 15 amino acids. Trimming removed 6 bases from V and 0 bases from J; junction bases left unmatched: 5. In DNA form, the CDR3 reads TGCAGCGTAGGGACTAGCGAAAGCTCCTACAATGAGCAGTTCTTC. Translated: CSVGTSESSYNEQFF.

The rearrangement uses TRBV7-8 and TRBJ1-2; weak D call: TRBD1 (6 bases). CDR1 SGHVS and CDR2 FQNEAQ come from the germline V gene. Trimming removed 5 bases at V and 7 bases at J, with 14 bases between. The CDR3 consists of 13 residues. CDR3 sequence reads: CASSPTGFGGYTF. CDR3 nucleotides: TGTGCCAGCAGCCCGACAGGTTTTGGTGGCTACACCTTC.

The rearrangement links TRBV5-1 to TRBJ2-7; TRBD1 is a possible D gene (6 bases). This CDR3 is 16 amino acids long. Germline-derived CDR1 and CDR2 are SGHRS and YFSETQ. Trimming left V 4 bases short and J 0 bases short, with 17 bases between. The CDR3 spells CASSPTQGLSSYEQYF. For the CDR3, the DNA is TGCGCCAGCAGCCCGACACAGGGCCTAAGCTCCTACGAGCAGTACTTC.

The chain recombines TRBV25-1 with TRBJ2-7; maybe TRBD1 (6 bases). Germline-derived CDR1 and CDR2 are MGHDK and SYGVNS. V was trimmed by 7 bases and J by 5 bases, leaving 12 bases between them. The CDR3 is 12 amino acids. CDR3 DNA: TGTGCCAGCAACCAGGGGTCTAACGAGCAGTACTTC. Amino acids: CASNQGSNEQYF.

The chain links TRBV12-2 to TRBJ2-7; TRBD2 is the table's D call and was not checked against the DNA. TRBV12-2 is recorded as a pseudogene. The CDR3 contains 14 residues. The CDR3: CASLPRGFPHEQYF. The CDR3 DNA is TGTGCAAGTCTGCCACGGGGGTTCCCCCACGAGCAGTACTTC.